Listed below are T cell receptor beta chains from one sample, sequenced in a study of blood T cell repertoires in COVID-19. Using immunoSEQ multiplex PCR, the repertoire was profiled, and TCRdb retains in-frame clones only, with some absent. The sample contains 200,000 to 250,000 clones, approximately 86% of which appear only once. What was sequenced was PBMCs or T cells enriched from blood (not recorded which). All receptors come from a woman in her thirties or forties with acute COVID-19. Each CDR3 is given with its conserved first and last residue. A D gene is named only where the DNA matches it firmly. Expanded clones get a size class; other rows say once, few or many, or leave the size out.

J	size	V	length	D	DNA	CDR3
TRBJ2-1	NA	TRBV3-1/TRBV3-2	12	TRBD2	TGTGCCAGCAGCCCGACTAGCCAGGAGCAGTTCTTC	CASSPTSQEQFF
TRBJ1-3	few	TRBV5-1	17	NA	TGCGCCAGCAGCTTCCGCCCGCGTGCGAGCTCTGGAAACACCATATATTTT	CASSFRPRASSGNTIYF
TRBJ2-1	NA	TRBV7-2	16	TRBD2	TGTGCCAGCAGCTCCGTCTCGGGAGGAGGGTACAATGAGCAGTTCTTC	CASSSVSGGGYNEQFF
TRBJ2-3	NA	TRBV12-5	14	NA	TGTGCTAGTGGTTTGGCGGTACAGGCAGATACGCAGTATTTT	CASGLAVQADTQYF
TRBJ2-6	NA	TRBV7-6	18	TRBD1	TGTGCCAGCAGCCTCGAGGACAGGGACCCCTCTGGGGCCAACGTCCTGACTTTC	CASSLEDRDPSGANVLTF
TRBJ2-1	NA	TRBV24-1	15	TRBD2	TGTGCCACCAGTAGCGGGAGGGTCTCCTACAATGAGCAGTTCTTC	CATSSGRVSYNEQFF
TRBJ2-3	NA	TRBV6-1	12	NA	TGTGCCAGCAGTGAACTACCAGATACGCAGTATTTT	CASSELPDTQYF
TRBJ1-5	few	TRBV4-2	16	NA	TGTGCCAGCAGCCAAGTAATCGGACAAAACAATCAGCCCCAGCATTTT	CASSQVIGQNNQPQHF
TRBJ1-2	NA	TRBV19	15	NA	TGTGCCAGTAGTATAGATGCAGGGCCAGTCTATGGCTACACCTTC	CASSIDAGPVYGYTF
TRBJ2-7	NA	TRBV18	18	TRBD2	TGTGCCAGCTCACAGCTGGGGGCATCCTCGGGACTAGCCTACGAGCAGTACTTC	CASSQLGASSGLAYEQYF
TRBJ2-2	NA	TRBV28	15	TRBD1	TGTGCCAGCAGTTCCAGGGGGCGGCCTGCCGGGGAGCTGTTTTTT	CASSSRGRPAGELFF
TRBJ1-1	NA	TRBV27	12	TRBD1	TGTGCCAGCATGTCGCAGGGGGATGAAGCTTTCTTT	CASMSQGDEAFF
TRBJ1-1	NA	TRBV16	14	NA	TGTGCCAGCAGCCGAGCAGGGAAGAACACTGAAGCTTTCTTT	CASSRAGKNTEAFF
TRBJ2-1	NA	TRBV2	14	TRBD2	TGTGCCAGCACAGGACTAGCGGCATACAATGAGCAGTTCTTC	CASTGLAAYNEQFF
TRBJ2-6	once	TRBV4-1	17	NA	TGCGCCAGCAGCCAAAGGGACTCAAGCTCTGGGGCCAACGTCCTGACTTTC	CASSQRDSSSGANVLTF
TRBJ2-1	NA	TRBV19	14	TRBD1	TGTGCCAGTAGTATAGGGGGGACAGGAGATGAGCAGTTCTTC	CASSIGGTGDEQFF
TRBJ1-6	NA	TRBV3-1/TRBV3-2	13	NA	TGTGCCAGCCGAGGGCAGCCGAATTCACCCCTCCACTTT	CASRGQPNSPLHF
TRBJ1-1	NA	TRBV28	13	NA	TGTGCCAGCAGTGGGGACATCTTTACTGAAGCTTTCTTT	CASSGDIFTEAFF
TRBJ2-3	NA	TRBV5-1	18	TRBD2	TGCGCCAGCAGCGGAACTAGCGGGAGGGAAAGGGGCACAGATACGCAGTATTTT	CASSGTSGRERGTDTQYF
TRBJ2-4	NA	TRBV27	16	NA	TGTGCCAGCAGTTTATCCCCACAGGGTGTCGAAAACATTCAGTACTTC	CASSLSPQGVENIQYF
TRBJ1-5	NA	TRBV28	16	NA	TGTGCCAGCAGTTTGATGCGGGGGGCGCAGGGTCAGCCCCAGCATTTT	CASSLMRGAQGQPQHF
TRBJ1-1	NA	TRBV11-3	15	NA	TGTGCCAGCAGCCCCAGTGGGACTTGGAACACTGAAGCTTTCTTT	CASSPSGTWNTEAFF
TRBJ2-5	NA	TRBV5-1	15	TRBD1	TGCGCCAGCAGCTTTGGGGACAGGGGGAAAGAGACCCAGTACTTC	CASSFGDRGKETQYF
TRBJ1-1	NA	TRBV5-8	13	NA	TGTGCCAGCAGCGCAGGCCTGAACACTGAAGCTTTCTTT	CASSAGLNTEAFF
TRBJ2-2	NA	TRBV6-2/TRBV6-3	15	NA	TGTGCCAGCAGTTACCTTCTAGCCGGCACCGGGGAGCTGTTTTTT	CASSYLLAGTGELFF
TRBJ1-1	NA	TRBV28	12	TRBD1	TGTGCCAGCAGTATTACACAGGGGAGGGCTTTCTTT	CASSITQGRAFF
TRBJ1-6	NA	TRBV12-3/TRBV12-4	12	NA	TGTGCCAGCAGTTTTCCAAATTCACCCCTCCACTTT	CASSFPNSPLHF
TRBJ1-6	NA	TRBV5-1	16	NA	TGCGCCAGCAGCTTGTCGGTGGGCTTATATAATTCACCCCTCCACTTT	CASSLSVGLYNSPLHF
TRBJ2-1	NA	TRBV7-9	16	TRBD2	TGTGCCAGCAGCTTGGGCCTAGCGGGAGGGGCGGACGAGCAGTTCTTC	CASSLGLAGGADEQFF
TRBJ2-5	NA	TRBV18	15	TRBD2	TGTGCCAGCTCACCCGTCCTAGCGGGAGAAGAGACCCAGTACTTC	CASSPVLAGEETQYF
TRBJ1-5	few	TRBV2	14	NA	TGTGCCAGCAGTGAATGGGACAACAATCAGCCCCAGCATTTT	CASSEWDNNQPQHF
TRBJ2-1	NA	TRBV2	16	TRBD2	TGTGCCAGCAGGGGCGAGGCTAGCGGGAGTTCAGATGAGCAGTTCTTC	CASRGEASGSSDEQFF
TRBJ1-2	many	TRBV19	15	TRBD1	TGTGCCAGTACAACGGACAGGGGAGCTAACTATGGCTACACCTTC	CASTTDRGANYGYTF
TRBJ2-7	NA	TRBV7-2	14	TRBD1	TGTGCCAGCAGCTTAGAGACAGGGGCCTACGAGCAGTACTTC	CASSLETGAYEQYF
TRBJ2-1	NA	TRBV11-2	13	TRBD2	TGTGCCAGCAGCTTAGGTACACTAGCGGAGCAGTTCTTC	CASSLGTLAEQFF
TRBJ2-1	NA	TRBV14	15	NA	TGTGCCAGCAGCCAAGTTAGCGGCAATTACAATGAGCAGTTCTTC	CASSQVSGNYNEQFF
TRBJ2-7	NA	TRBV5-1	15	NA	TGCGCCAGCAGCATCACCTGGCCATCCCTCTACGAGCAGTACTTC	CASSITWPSLYEQYF
TRBJ1-5	NA	TRBV27	15	NA	TGTGCCAGCAGTACGACAGCGTATAGCAATCAGCCCCAGCATTTT	CASSTTAYSNQPQHF
TRBJ2-7	NA	TRBV5-1	17	TRBD2	TGCGCCAGCAGCACCTACCATGCGGGAGGGCCTCCCTACGAGCAGTACTTC	CASSTYHAGGPPYEQYF
TRBJ2-1	NA	TRBV7-3	15	TRBD2	TGTGCCAGCAGCCCCGGGGGACTATCCCAAAATGAGCAGTTCTTC	CASSPGGLSQNEQFF
TRBJ1-5	NA	TRBV10-3	14	TRBD1	TGTGCCATCAGTGGGGACAGGGGCGATCAGCCCCAGCATTTT	CAISGDRGDQPQHF
TRBJ1-1	few	TRBV6-5	13	TRBD1	TGTGCCAGCAGCCTGGACAGGGACACTGAAGCTTTCTTT	CASSLDRDTEAFF
TRBJ2-1	NA	TRBV3-1/TRBV3-2	15	NA	TGTGCCAGCAGCCAAGATTCGCCTAGCCCCAATGAGCAGTTCTTC	CASSQDSPSPNEQFF
TRBJ1-2	NA	TRBV7-2	17	TRBD1	TGTGCCAGCAGCTTAGGTGGGACAGGAGTTACTAACTATGGCTACACCTTC	CASSLGGTGVTNYGYTF
TRBJ2-1	NA	TRBV28	16	TRBD2	TGTGCCAGCACTACCACGGGACTAGCGGCGAACAATGAGCAGTTCTTC	CASTTTGLAANNEQFF
TRBJ1-4	NA	TRBV5-6	13	NA	TGTGCCAGCAGCTTGCTAGGGGATGAAAAACTGTTTTTT	CASSLLGDEKLFF
TRBJ2-7	NA	TRBV3-1/TRBV3-2	16	TRBD2	TGTGCCAGCAGCCACTTAGGACTAGCGGGAGTTATCGAGCAGTACTTC	CASSHLGLAGVIEQYF
TRBJ1-3	once	TRBV5-1	15	NA	TGCGCCAGCAGCTTGGACGGGGTCTCTGGAAACACCATATATTTT	CASSLDGVSGNTIYF
TRBJ1-6	NA	TRBV5-5	16	NA	TGTGCCAGCAGCTTGGCGGGGAGCTCCTATAATTCACCCCTCCACTTT	CASSLAGSSYNSPLHF
TRBJ1-5	NA	TRBV7-6	17	NA	TGTGCCAGCAGCTTGGGAACCCTTGACAGCCCTCATCAGCCCCAGCATTTT	CASSLGTLDSPHQPQHF
TRBJ2-2	NA	TRBV7-2	15	NA	TGTGCCACCTCAGCGACATGGAGCGGAGCCGGGGAGCTGTTTTTT	CATSATWSGAGELFF
TRBJ1-2	NA	TRBV28	11	NA	TGTGCCATCAGGGAGAACTATGGCTACACCTTC	CAIRENYGYTF
TRBJ1-3	NA	TRBV30	15	TRBD1	TGTGCCTGGAGTCTAGGGGGCGCCTCTGGAAACACCATATATTTT	CAWSLGGASGNTIYF